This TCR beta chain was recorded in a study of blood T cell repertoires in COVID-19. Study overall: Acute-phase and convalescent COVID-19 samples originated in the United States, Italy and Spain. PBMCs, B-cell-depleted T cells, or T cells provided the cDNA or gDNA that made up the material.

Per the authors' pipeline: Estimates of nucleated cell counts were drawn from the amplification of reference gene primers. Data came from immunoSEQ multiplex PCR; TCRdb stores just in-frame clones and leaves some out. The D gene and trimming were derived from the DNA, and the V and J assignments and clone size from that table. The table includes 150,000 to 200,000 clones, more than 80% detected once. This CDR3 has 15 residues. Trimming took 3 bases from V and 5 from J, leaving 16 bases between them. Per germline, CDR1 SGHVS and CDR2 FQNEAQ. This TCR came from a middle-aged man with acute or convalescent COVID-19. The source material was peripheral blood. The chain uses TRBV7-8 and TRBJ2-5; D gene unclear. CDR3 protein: CASSLRLTAVETQYF. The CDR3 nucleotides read TGTGCCAGCAGCTTGAGGCTGACGGCGGTTGAGACCCAGTACTTC. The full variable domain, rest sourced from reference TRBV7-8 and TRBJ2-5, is GAGVSQSPRYKVAKRGQDVALRCDPISGHVSLFWYQQALGQGPEFLTYFQNEAQLDKSGLPSDRFFAERPEGSVSTLKIQRTQQEDSAVYLCASSLRLTAVETQYFGPGTRLLVL.